This entry lists 24 T cell receptor beta chains sequenced from one sample in a study of CD8 T cells in ankylosing spondylitis. Via MiXCR, TCRdb re-called the 5' RACE reads, giving one row per CDR3 protein. The table includes about 30,000 distinct CDR3 sequences, 14% detected once. Input material: blood. Every receptor here comes from a male donor with ankylosing spondylitis or in good health (not recorded which).

This clonotype showed up just a few times. The chain combines TRBV7-2 with TRBJ1-4, with D perhaps matching TRBD1 (6 bases). This CDR3 spans 15 amino acids. CDR1 SGHTA and CDR2 FQGNSA come from the germline V gene. Between the trimmed V and J ends, which lost 3 bases and 7 bases, there was a span of 15 bases. CDR3 sequence reads: CASSFFQGFGEKLFF. CDR3 bases: TGTGCCAGCAGCTTCTTCCAGGGGTTTGGTGAAAAACTGTTTTTT.

This clonotype was seen only a few times. Here the CDR3 reads CASSLAQGAAGELFF. As DNA, the CDR3 is TGCGCCAGCAGCTTGGCCCAGGGGGCGGCCGGGGAGCTGTTTTTT. The J gene is TRBJ2-2, the V gene TRBV5-1; 8 bases fit TRBD1. CDR3 length equals 15 residues. Germline CDR1 is SGHRS and CDR2 is YFSETQ. The V and J ends lost 0 bases and 6 bases, in that order; junction bases with no gene match: 4.

The chain carries TRBV7-2 and TRBJ1-2; no clear D. Trimming took off 5 bases at V and 2 bases at J, with 9 bases between the two ends. Germline V gene lookup returns CDR1 SGHTA and CDR2 FQGNSA. CDR3 size: 13 residues. The CDR3 loop reads CASSPSQNYGYTF. As DNA, the CDR3 is TGTGCCAGCAGCCCTTCACAGAACTATGGCTACACCTTC. Full variable domain (rest looked up from reference TRBV7-2 and TRBJ1-2): GAGVSQSPSNKVTEKGKDVELRCDPISGHTALYWYRQSLGQGLEFLIYFQGNSAPDKSGLPSDRFSAERTGGSVSTLTIQRTQQEDSAVYLCASSPSQNYGYTFGSGTRLTVV.

This clonotype was seen a few times. The V gene is TRBV28, the J gene TRBJ1-3; TRBD1 matches 8 bases. J lost 4 bases, V lost 6 bases, and 17 bases had no gene match. This CDR3 has 18 amino acids. From germline, CDR1 is MDHEN and CDR2 SYDVKM. CDR3 protein: CASRPRYDRGLNGNTIYF. The DNA of the CDR3 is TGTGCCAGCAGGCCAAGATACGACAGGGGCCTAAACGGAAACACCATATATTTT.

This clonotype turned up a few times. The V and J genes are TRBV5-1 and TRBJ2-1; the D gene could be TRBD1 or TRBD2 (6 bases each). The CDR3 runs to 16 residues. CDR1 SGHRS and CDR2 YFSETQ come from the germline V gene. Trimming stripped 2 bases from V and 4 bases from J, with 16 bases between. The CDR3 loop reads CASSLLGGRSYNEQFF. CDR3 in DNA: TGCGCCAGCAGCTTACTAGGGGGGAGGAGTTACAATGAGCAGTTCTTC.

This clonotype has just a few counts. For the CDR3, the DNA is TGTGCCAGTAGTATGTATGAGGGGGGAAGGTCGGGTGGCACTGAAGCTTTCTTT. Protein: CASSMYEGGRSGGTEAFF. The chain joins TRBV19 to TRBJ1-1; perhaps TRBD1 as D (6 bases). Germline CDR1 and CDR2: LNHDA and SQIVND (reference sequence). The ends were cut back, 3 bases at V and 4 bases at J, with 24 bases in the middle. This CDR3 has 18 amino acids.

This clonotype has a handful of counts. V is TRBV7-6 and J is TRBJ2-4, with 9 bases that match TRBD1. The CDR3 has 14 residues. V shed 4 bases, J shed 6 bases, and the junction held 4 bases outside the gene matches. Germline CDR1 SGHVS, CDR2 FNYEAQ. The CDR3 spells CASSSGQGLNIQYF. CDR3 DNA sequence: TGTGCCAGCAGCTCGGGACAGGGATTAAACATTCAGTACTTC.

This clonotype showed up just a few times. The V call is TRBV7-3, the J call TRBJ2-1, with D unclear. V was cut by 4 bases and J by 4 bases, with 8 bases left in between. Looked up from germline, CDR1 is SGHTA and CDR2 is FQGTGA. The CDR3 length is 13 residues. Here the CDR3 reads CASSSTAYNEQFF. The CDR3 DNA reads TGTGCCAGCAGCTCAACAGCTTACAATGAGCAGTTCTTC.

This clonotype was observed a few times. The V and J genes are TRBV20-1 and TRBJ2-7, with TRBD2 matching 11 bases. CDR3 length: 14 amino acids. Trimming took 5 bases from V and 3 from J; bases not matched to a gene: 6. In germline, CDR1 is DFQATT, CDR2 SNEGSKA (reference sequence). Written as DNA, the CDR3 is TGCAGTGCTCGTCTAGCGGGAGGCCGCTACGAGCAGTACTTC. This gives the protein CSARLAGGRYEQYF.

Only a few counts were recorded for this clonotype. V gene TRBV5-1 combines with J gene TRBJ2-2, with TRBD1 matching over 10 bases. The CDR3 covers 16 residues. The germline CDR1 and CDR2 sequences are SGHRS and YFSETQ. V lost 0 bases, J lost 7 bases, and 6 bases stayed unmatched. The CDR3 region is CASSLEETGGFGELFF. As DNA, the CDR3 is TGCGCCAGCAGCTTGGAAGAGACAGGGGGCTTCGGGGAGCTGTTTTTT.

The chain recombines TRBV6-2 or TRBV6-3 with TRBJ2-5; D is unresolved. The V and J ends lost 5 bases and 0 bases respectively, with 1 base between them. CDR1 is MNHEY and CDR2 is SVGEGT in the germline V gene. The CDR3 extends over 11 amino acids. CDR3 amino acids: CASSDQETQYF. CDR3 coding DNA: TGTGCCAGCAGTGACCAAGAGACCCAGTACTTC.

The chain uses TRBV5-5 and TRBJ2-3; 7 bases are a match to TRBD1. Germline V lookup: CDR1 SGHKS, CDR2 YYEKEE (reference sequence). This CDR3 has 15 residues. Trimming cost V 3 bases and J 2 bases; bases outside gene matches: 6. The CDR3 here is CASSSTGQITDTQYF. DNA of the CDR3: TGTGCCAGCAGCTCTACGGGACAGATCACAGATACGCAGTATTTT.

This clonotype was picked up many times. J is TRBJ2-7 and V is TRBV2; possibly TRBD1 for D (5 bases). Germline V lookup: CDR1 SNHLY, CDR2 FYNNEI. The ends were cut back, 9 bases at V and 0 bases at J, with 9 bases in the middle. The length of the CDR3 is 12 residues. CDR3 nucleotides: TGTGCCAGTACGACAGACTCCTACGAGCAGTACTTC. It specifies CASTTDSYEQYF.

This chain uses TRBV3-1 with TRBJ1-6; perhaps TRBD1 as D (5 bases). CDR3 length: 13 amino acids. V dropped 3 bases and J dropped 10 bases, with 10 bases sitting between them. CDR1 and CDR2 from the germline V gene are LGHDT and YNNKEL (reference sequence). CDR3 bases: TGTGCCAGCAGCCACAGGGTAGGCTCACCCCTCCACTTT. This sequence encodes CASSHRVGSPLHF.

The V gene is TRBV7-2, the J gene TRBJ2-2; 11 bases are a match to TRBD1. Germline V CDR1 and CDR2: SGHTA, FQGNSA. The CDR3 loop spans 15 amino acids. V lost 5 bases and J lost 9; bases outside the gene matches: 8. CDR3 in DNA: TGTGCCAGCAGCCCAGGACAGGGGGCGTACCGGGAGCTGTTTTTT. Its protein is CASSPGQGAYRELFF.

The genes are TRBV29-1 and TRBJ1-5; 9 bases are a match to TRBD1. Germline V CDR1 and CDR2: SQVTM, ANQGSEA. This CDR3 comprises 16 residues. The trim removed 6 bases at V and 0 bases at J, leaving 9 bases unmatched. The CDR3 sequence is CSVADRGPFSNQPQHF. The CDR3 nucleotides read TGCAGCGTCGCGGACAGGGGTCCCTTTAGCAATCAGCCCCAGCATTTT.

This clonotype was recorded a few times. J is TRBJ2-2 and V is TRBV5-1; 7 nucleotides match TRBD2. Germline CDR1 reads SGHRS; CDR2 reads YFSETQ. CDR3 length equals 14 residues. With V trimmed by 2 bases and J by 6 bases, 4 bases remained unmatched. The CDR3 reads CASSFAGDAGELFF. In DNA form, the CDR3 reads TGCGCCAGCAGCTTTGCGGGGGACGCCGGGGAGCTGTTTTTT.

This chain links TRBV28 with TRBJ1-6; 7 bases fit TRBD1. Germline CDR1 MDHEN, CDR2 SYDVKM. This CDR3 spans 15 amino acids. V trimming: 4 bases; J trimming: 8 bases; junction bases outside the gene matches: 8. CDR3 DNA sequence: TGTGCCAGCAGTTCTAGGGGACAGTCCGATTCACCCCTCCACTTT. Its translation is CASSSRGQSDSPLHF.

J is TRBJ2-2 and V is TRBV20-1; TRBD2 matches at 7 bases. The CDR3 contains 14 residues. Germline V gives CDR1 DFQATT, CDR2 SNEGSKA (reference sequence). The junction had 3 bases not matched to a gene; V was cut back by 1 base and J by 4 bases. The CDR3 region has the DNA TGCAGTGCTAGAGTCGGGGGGACCACCGGGGAGCTGTTTTTT. Translation gives CSARVGGTTGELFF.

This clonotype was counted only a few times. CDR3 coding DNA: TGTGCTAGTGGCCGAGGGGCGGTTGGTGGTGAGCAGTTCTTC. Its translation: CASGRGAVGGEQFF. The chain carries TRBV12-5 and TRBJ2-1, with D perhaps given as TRBD1 or TRBD2 (5 bases each). The CDR3 consists of 14 residues. Germline V CDR1 and CDR2: LGHNT, FRNRAP. V was cut by 6 bases and J by 9 bases, with 18 bases left in between.

This clonotype was recorded a few times. This chain uses TRBV20-1 with TRBJ1-1; 8 nucleotides match TRBD1. The CDR3 loop spans 15 amino acids. The V gene end was trimmed by 1 base and the J gene end by 4 bases; junction bases not matched to a gene: 8. Germline CDR1 reads DFQATT; CDR2 reads SNEGSKA (reference sequence). The CDR3 here is CSARAGRDRGTEAFF. In DNA, the CDR3 is TGCAGTGCTAGAGCAGGAAGAGACAGGGGCACTGAAGCTTTCTTT.

The genes are TRBV27 and TRBJ2-7, with TRBD2 matching over 11 bases. V was clipped by 2 bases and J by 4 bases; unmatched bases: 4. Germline V CDR1 and CDR2: MNHEY, SMNVEV (reference sequence). The CDR3 extends over 15 amino acids. The CDR3 loop reads CASSLSTSGRYEQYF. CDR3 nucleotide sequence: TGTGCCAGCAGTTTAAGCACTAGCGGGAGATACGAGCAGTACTTC.

In its sample, this clonotype was seen a few times. The chain is built from TRBV20-1 and TRBJ2-2; TRBD1 aligns across 8 bases. The germline V gene has CDR1 DFQATT and CDR2 SNEGSKA (reference sequence). With 0 bases clipped from V and 7 bases from J, the junction kept 10 bases outside the gene matches. CDR3 length equals 16 residues. CDR3 loop: CSARDSRTGSSGELFF. CDR3 DNA: TGCAGTGCTAGAGATTCGCGGACAGGGTCGAGCGGGGAGCTGTTTTTT.

There are a few counts of this clonotype. This chain connects TRBV29-1 to TRBJ2-2; the D gene is possibly TRBD1 (5 bases). CDR3 length: 13 amino acids. The germline V gene encodes CDR1 SQVTM and CDR2 ANQGSEA. Trimming pared 6 bases from V and 5 bases from J, leaving 13 bases between. In DNA, the CDR3 is TGCAGCGTCAAAGGGGCTCGAACCGGGGAGCTGTTTTTT. This translates into CSVKGARTGELFF.